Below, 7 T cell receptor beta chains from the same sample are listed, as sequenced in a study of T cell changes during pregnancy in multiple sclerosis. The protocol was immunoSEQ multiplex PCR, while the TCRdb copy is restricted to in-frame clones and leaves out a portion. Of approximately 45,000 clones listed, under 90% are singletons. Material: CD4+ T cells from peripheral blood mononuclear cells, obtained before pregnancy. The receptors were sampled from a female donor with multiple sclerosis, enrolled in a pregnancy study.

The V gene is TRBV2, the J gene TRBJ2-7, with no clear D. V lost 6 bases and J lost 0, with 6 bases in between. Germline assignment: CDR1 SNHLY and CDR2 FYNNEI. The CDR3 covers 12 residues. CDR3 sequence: CASRASSYEQYF. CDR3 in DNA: TGTGCCAGCAGGGCAAGCTCCTACGAGCAGTACTTC. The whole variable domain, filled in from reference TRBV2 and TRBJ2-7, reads EPEVTQTPSHQVTQMGQEVILRCVPISNHLYFYWYRQILGQKVEFLVSFYNNEISEKSEIFDDQFSVERPDGSNFTLKIRSTKLEDSAMYFCASRASSYEQYFGPGTRLTVT.

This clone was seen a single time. Written as DNA, the CDR3 is TGTGCCTGGAGTGTAGGTCGAGGCCTCCTCCTCTATGGCTACACCTTC. It codes for CAWSVGRGLLLYGYTF. V gene TRBV30 combines with J gene TRBJ1-2; no definite D call. Trimming removed 0 bases at V and 4 bases at J, with 18 bases between. CDR3 size: 16 residues. Germline CDR1 reads GTSNPN; CDR2 reads SVGIG (reference sequence).

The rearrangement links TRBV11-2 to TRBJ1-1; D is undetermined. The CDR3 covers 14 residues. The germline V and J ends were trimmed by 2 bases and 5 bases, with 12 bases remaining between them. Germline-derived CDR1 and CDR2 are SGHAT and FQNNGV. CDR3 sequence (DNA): TGTGCCAGCAGCTTAACGGGGTTCAGGACTGAAGCTTTCTTT. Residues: CASSLTGFRTEAFF.

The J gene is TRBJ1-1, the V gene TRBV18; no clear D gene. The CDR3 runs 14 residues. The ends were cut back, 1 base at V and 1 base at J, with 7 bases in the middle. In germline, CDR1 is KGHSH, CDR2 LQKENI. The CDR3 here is CASSPQQENTEAFF. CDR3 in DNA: TGTGCCAGCTCACCACAGCAAGAGAACACTGAAGCTTTCTTT.

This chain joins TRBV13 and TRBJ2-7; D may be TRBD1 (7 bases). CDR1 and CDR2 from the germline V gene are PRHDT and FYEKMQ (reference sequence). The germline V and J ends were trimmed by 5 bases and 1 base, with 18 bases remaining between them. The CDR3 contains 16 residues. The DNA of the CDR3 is TGTGCCAGCAGCCCCGCCGGGGGACAGTTATCCTACGAGCAGTACTTC. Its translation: CASSPAGGQLSYEQYF.

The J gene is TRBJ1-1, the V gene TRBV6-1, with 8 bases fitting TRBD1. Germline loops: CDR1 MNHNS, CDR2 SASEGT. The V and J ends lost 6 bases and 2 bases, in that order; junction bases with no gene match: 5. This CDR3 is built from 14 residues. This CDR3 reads CASRVTGANTEAFF. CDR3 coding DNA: TGTGCCAGCAGGGTGACAGGGGCTAACACTGAAGCTTTCTTT.

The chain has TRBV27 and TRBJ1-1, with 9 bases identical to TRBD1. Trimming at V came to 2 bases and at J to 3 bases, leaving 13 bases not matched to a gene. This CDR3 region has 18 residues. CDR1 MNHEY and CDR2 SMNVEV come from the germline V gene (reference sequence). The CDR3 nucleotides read TGTGCCAGCAGTTTAAGTGGCTACAGGGGGCGCCGAGACACTGAAGCTTTCTTT. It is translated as CASSLSGYRGRRDTEAFF.